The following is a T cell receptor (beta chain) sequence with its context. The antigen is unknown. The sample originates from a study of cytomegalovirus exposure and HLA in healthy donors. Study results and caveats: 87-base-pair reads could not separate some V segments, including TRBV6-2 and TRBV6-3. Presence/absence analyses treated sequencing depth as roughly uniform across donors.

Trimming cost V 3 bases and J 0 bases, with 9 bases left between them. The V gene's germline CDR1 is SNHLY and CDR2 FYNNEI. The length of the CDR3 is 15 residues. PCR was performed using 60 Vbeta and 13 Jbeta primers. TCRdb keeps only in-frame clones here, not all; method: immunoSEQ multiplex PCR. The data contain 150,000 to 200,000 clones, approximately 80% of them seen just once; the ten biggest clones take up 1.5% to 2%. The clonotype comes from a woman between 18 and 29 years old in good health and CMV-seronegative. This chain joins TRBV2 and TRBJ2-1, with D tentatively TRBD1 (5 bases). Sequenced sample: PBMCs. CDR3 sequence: CASSEGRLSYNEQFF. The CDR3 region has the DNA TGTGCCAGCAGTGAGGGGCGGCTCTCCTACAATGAGCAGTTCTTC.